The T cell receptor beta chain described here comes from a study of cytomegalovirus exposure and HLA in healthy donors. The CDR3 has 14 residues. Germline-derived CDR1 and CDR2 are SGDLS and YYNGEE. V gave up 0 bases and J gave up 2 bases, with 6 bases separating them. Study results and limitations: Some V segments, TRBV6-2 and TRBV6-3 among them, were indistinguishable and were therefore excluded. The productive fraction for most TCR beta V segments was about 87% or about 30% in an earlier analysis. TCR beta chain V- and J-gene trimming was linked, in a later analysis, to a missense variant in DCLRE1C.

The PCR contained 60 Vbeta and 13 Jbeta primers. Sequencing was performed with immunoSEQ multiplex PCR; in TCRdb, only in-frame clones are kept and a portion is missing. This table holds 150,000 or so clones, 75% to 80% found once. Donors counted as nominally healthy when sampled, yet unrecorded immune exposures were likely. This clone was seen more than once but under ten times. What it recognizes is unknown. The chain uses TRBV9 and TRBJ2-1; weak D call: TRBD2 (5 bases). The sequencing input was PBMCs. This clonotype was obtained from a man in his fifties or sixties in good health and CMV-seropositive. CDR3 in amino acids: CASSVDGTYNEQFF. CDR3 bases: TGTGCCAGCAGCGTAGACGGGACCTACAATGAGCAGTTCTTC.